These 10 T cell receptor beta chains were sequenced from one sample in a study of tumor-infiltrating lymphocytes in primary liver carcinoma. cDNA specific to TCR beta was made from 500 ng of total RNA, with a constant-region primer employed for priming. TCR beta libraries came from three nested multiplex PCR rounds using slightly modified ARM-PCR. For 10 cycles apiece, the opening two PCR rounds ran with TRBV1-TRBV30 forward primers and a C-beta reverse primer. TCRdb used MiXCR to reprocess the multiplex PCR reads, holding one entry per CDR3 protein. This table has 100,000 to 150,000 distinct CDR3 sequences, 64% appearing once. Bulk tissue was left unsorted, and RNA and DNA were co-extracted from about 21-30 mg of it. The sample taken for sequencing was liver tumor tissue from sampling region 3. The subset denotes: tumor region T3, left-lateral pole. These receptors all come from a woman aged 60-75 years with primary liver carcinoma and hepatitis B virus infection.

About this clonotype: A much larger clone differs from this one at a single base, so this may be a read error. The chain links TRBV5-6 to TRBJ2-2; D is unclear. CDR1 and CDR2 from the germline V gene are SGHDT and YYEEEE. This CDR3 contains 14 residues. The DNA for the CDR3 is TGTGCCAGCGGCTTGGCAATTGTGACCGGGGAGCTGTTTTTT. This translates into CASGLAIVTGELFF.

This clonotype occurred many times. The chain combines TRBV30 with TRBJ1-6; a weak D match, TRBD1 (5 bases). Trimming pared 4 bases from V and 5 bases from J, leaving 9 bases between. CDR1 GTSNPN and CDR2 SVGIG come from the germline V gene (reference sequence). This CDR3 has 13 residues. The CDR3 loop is CAWNTGHNSPLHF. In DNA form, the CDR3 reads TGTGCCTGGAATACAGGACATAATTCACCCCTCCACTTT.

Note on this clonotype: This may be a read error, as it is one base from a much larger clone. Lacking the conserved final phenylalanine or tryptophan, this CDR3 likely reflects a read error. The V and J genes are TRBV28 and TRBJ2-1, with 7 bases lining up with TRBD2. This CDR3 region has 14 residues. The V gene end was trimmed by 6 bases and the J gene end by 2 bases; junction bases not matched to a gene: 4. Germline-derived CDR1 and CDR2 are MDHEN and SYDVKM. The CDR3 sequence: CASRPSGTYNEQFI. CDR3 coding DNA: TGTGCCAGCAGACCCAGCGGGACCTACAATGAGCAGTTCATC.

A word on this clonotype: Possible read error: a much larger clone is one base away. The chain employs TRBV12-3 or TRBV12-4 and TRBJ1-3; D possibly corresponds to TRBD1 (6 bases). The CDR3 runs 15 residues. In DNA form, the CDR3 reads TGTGCCAGCAGTTTAACGGGGGGCAGGGGAAGCACCATATATTTT. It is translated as CASSLTGGRGSTIYF.

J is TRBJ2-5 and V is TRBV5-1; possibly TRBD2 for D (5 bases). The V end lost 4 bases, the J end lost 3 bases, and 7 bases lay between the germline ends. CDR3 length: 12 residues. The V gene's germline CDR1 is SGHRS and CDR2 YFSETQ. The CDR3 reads CASSRAEETQYF. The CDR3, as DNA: TGCGCCAGCAGCCGAGCGGAAGAGACCCAGTACTTC.

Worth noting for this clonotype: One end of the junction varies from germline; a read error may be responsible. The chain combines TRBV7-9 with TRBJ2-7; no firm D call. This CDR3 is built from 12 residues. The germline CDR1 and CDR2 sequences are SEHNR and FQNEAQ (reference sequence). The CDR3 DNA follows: TGTGCCAGCAGCGACCTGGCGTACGAGCACTACTTC. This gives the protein CASSDLAYEHYF. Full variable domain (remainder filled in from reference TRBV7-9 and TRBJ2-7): DTGVSQNPRHKITKRGQNVTFRCDPISEHNRLYWYRQTLGQGPEFLTYFQNEAQLEKSRLLSDRFSAERPKGSFSTLEIQRTEQGDSAMYLCASSDLAYEHYFGPGTRLTVT.

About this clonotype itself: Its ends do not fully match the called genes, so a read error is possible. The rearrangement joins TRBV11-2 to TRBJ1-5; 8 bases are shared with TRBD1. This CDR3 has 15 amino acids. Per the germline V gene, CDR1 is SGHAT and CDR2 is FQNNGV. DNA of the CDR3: TGTGCCAGTAGCTCTGACAGGGGTAGCAATAAGCCCCAGCATTTT. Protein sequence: CASSSDRGSNKPQHF.

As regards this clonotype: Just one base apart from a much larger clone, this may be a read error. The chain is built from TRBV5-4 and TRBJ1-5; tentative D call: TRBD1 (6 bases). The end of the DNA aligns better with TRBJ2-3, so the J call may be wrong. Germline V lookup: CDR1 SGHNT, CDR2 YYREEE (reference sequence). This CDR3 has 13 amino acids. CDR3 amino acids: CASSANRDQPQYF. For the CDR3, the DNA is TGTGCCAGCAGCGCTAACAGGGATCAGCCCCAGTATTTT.

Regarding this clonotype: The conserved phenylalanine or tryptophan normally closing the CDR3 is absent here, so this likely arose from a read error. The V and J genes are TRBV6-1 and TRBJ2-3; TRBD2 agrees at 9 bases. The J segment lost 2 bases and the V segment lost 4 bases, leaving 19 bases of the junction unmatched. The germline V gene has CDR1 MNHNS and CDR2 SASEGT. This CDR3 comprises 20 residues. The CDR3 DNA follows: TGTGCCAGCAGTGGACATAGCGGGAGCTTATCAGGGGTGATCACAGATACGCAGTATTAT. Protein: CASSGHSGSLSGVITDTQYY.

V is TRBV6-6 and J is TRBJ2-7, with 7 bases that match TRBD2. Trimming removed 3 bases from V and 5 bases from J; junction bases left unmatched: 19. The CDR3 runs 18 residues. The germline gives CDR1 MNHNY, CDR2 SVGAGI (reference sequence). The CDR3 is CASSYTSGLEGTSHEQYF. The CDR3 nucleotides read TGTGCCAGCAGTTATACTTCAGGACTAGAGGGTACTTCCCACGAGCAGTACTTC.